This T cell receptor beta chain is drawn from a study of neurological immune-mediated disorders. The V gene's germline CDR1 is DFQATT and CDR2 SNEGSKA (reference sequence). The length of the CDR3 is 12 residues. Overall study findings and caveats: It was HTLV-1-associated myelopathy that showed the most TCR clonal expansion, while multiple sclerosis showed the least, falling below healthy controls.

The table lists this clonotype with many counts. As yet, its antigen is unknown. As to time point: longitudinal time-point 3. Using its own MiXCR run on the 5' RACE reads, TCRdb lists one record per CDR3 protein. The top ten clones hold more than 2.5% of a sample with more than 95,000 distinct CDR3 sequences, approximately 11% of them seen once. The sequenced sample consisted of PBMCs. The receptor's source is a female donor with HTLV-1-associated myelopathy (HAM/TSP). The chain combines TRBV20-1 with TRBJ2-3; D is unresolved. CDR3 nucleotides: TGCAGCAGTACAAGTAGCACAGATACGCAGTATTTT. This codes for CSSTSSTDTQYF.